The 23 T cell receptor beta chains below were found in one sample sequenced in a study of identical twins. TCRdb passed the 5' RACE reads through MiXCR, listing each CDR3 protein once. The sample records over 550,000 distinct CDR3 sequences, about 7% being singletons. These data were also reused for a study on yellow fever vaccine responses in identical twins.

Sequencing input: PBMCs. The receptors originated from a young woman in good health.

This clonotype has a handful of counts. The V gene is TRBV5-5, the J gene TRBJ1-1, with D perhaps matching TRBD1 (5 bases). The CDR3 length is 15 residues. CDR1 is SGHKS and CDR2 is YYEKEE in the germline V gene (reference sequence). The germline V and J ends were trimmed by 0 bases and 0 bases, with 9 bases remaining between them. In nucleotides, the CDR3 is TGTGCCAGCAGCTTGGTTCTACAGGTGAACACTGAAGCTTTCTTT. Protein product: CASSLVLQVNTEAFF. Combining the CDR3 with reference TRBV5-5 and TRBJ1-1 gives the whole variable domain DAGVTQSPTHLIKTRGQQVTLRCSPISGHKSVSWYQQVLGQGPQFIFQYYEKEERGRGNFPDRFSARQFPNYSSELNVNALLLGDSALYLCASSLVLQVNTEAFFGQGTRLTVV.

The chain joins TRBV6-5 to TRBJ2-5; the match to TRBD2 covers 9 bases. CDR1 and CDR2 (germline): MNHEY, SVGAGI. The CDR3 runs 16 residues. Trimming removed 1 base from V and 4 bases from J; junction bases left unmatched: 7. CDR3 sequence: CASSYFPSGVGETQYF. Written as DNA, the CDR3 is TGTGCCAGCAGTTACTTCCCTAGCGGGGTTGGAGAGACCCAGTACTTC.

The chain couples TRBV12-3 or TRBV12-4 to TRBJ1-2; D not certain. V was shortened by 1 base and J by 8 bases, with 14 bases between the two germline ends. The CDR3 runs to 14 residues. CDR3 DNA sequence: TGTGCCAGCAGTTTAGTTCCCCACCAGTACGGCTACACCTTC. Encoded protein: CASSLVPHQYGYTF.

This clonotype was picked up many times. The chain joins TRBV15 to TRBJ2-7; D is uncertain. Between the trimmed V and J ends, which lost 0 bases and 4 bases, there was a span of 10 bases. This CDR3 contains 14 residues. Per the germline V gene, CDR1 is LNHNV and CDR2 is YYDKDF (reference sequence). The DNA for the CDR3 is TGTGCCACCAGCAGAGACATTCTGCCTTACGAGCAGTACTTC. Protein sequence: CATSRDILPYEQYF.

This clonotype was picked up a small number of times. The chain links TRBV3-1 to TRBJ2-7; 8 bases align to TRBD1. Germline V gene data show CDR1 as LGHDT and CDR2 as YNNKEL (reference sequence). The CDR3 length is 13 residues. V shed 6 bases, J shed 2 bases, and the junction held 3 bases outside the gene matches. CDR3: CASRLTGAYEQYF. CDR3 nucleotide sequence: TGTGCCAGCAGGTTGACAGGGGCCTACGAGCAGTACTTC.

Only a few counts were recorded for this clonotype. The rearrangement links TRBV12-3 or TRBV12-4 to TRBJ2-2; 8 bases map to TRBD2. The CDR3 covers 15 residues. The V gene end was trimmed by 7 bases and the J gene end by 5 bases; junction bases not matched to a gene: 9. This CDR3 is CASTGGATNTGELFF. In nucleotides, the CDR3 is TGTGCCAGCACGGGGGGGGCTACTAATACCGGGGAGCTGTTTTTT.

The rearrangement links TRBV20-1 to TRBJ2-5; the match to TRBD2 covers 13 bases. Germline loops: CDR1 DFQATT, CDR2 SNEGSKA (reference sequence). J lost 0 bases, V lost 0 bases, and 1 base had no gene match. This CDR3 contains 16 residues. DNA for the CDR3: TGCAGTGCTAGAGAGGGACTAGCGGGGTACCAAGAGACCCAGTACTTC. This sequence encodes CSAREGLAGYQETQYF.

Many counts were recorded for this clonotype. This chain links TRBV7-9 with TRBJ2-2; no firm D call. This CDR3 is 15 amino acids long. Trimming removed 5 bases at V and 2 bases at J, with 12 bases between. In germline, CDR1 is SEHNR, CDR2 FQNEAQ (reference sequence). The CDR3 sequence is CASSLGPLNTGELFF. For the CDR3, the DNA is TGTGCCAGCAGCCTAGGACCGCTCAACACCGGGGAGCTGTTTTTT.

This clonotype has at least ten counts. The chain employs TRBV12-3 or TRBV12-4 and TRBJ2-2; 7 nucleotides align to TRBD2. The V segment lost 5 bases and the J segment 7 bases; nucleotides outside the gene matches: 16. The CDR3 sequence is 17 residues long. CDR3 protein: CASSPSGRGDVVGELFF. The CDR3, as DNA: TGTGCCAGCAGTCCCTCGGGGAGGGGTGATGTGGTCGGGGAGCTGTTTTTT.

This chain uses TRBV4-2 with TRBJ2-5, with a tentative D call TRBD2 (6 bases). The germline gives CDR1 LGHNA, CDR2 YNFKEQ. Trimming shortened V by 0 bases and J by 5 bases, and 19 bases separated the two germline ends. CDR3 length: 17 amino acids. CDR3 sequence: CASSQDALALIAETQYF. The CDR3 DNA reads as TGTGCCAGCAGCCAAGATGCCCTAGCGCTAATTGCGGAGACCCAGTACTTC.

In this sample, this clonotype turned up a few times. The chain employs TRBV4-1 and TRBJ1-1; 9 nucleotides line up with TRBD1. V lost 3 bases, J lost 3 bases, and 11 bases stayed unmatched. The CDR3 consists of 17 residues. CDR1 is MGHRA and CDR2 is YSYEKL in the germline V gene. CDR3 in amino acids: CASSQGTGTGYDTEAFF. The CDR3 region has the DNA TGCGCCAGCAGCCAGGGCACCGGGACAGGGTATGACACTGAAGCTTTCTTT.

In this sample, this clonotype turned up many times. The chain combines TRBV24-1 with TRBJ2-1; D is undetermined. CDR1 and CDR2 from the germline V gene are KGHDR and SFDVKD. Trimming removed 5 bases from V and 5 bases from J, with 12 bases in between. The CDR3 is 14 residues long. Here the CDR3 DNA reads TGTGCCACCAGTGCCTATCCTCGCCACAATGAGCAGTTCTTC. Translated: CATSAYPRHNEQFF.

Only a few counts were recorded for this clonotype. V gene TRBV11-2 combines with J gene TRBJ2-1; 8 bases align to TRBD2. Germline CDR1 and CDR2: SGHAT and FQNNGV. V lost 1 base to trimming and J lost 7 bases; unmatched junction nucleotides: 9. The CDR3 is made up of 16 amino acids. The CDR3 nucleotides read TGTGCCAGCAGCTTAGGACCGGGGGGGGCGGGGAATGAGCAGTTCTTC. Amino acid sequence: CASSLGPGGAGNEQFF.

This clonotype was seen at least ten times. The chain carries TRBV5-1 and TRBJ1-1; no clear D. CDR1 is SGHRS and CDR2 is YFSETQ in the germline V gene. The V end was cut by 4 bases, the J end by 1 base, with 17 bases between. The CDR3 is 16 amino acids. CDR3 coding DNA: TGCGCCAGCAGCCCATACCCCGCGGCGCCGAACACTGAAGCTTTCTTT. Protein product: CASSPYPAAPNTEAFF.

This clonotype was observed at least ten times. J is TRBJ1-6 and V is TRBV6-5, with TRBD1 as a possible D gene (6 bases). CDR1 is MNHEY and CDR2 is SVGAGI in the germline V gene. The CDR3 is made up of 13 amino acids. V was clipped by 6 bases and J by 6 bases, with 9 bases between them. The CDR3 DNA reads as TGTGCCAGCAGCAGGACAGTTAATTCACCCCTCCACTTT. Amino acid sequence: CASSRTVNSPLHF.

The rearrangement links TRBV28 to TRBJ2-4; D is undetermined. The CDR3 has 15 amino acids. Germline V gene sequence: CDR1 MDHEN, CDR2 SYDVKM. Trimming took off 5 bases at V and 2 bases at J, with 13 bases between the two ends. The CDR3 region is CASSPPGGSKNIQYF. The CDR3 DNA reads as TGTGCCAGCAGTCCCCCCGGTGGGTCCAAAAACATTCAGTACTTC.

The CDR3 reads CASSPHHRRGGFF. The CDR3 region has the DNA TGCGCCAGCAGCCCACATCACAGGCGAGGAGGATTCTTC. The chain combines TRBV4-1 with TRBJ2-1; D might be TRBD1 or TRBD2, each matching 5 bases. Germline CDR1 MGHRA, CDR2 YSYEKL. V was clipped by 4 bases and J by 16 bases, with 20 bases between them. This CDR3 is built from 13 residues.

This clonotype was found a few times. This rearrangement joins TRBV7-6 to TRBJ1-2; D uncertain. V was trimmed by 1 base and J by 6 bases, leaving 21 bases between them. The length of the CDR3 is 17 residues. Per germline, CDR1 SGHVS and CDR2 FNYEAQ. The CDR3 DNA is TGTGCCAGCAGCTTAGTTGGGGAGGATGGCTCCCTGAATGGCTACACCTTC. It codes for CASSLVGEDGSLNGYTF.

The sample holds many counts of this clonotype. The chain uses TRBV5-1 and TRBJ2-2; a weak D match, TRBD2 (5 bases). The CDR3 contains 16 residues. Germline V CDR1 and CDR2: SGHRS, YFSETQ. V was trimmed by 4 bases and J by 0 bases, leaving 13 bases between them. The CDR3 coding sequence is TGCGCCAGCAGCATCCTAGTCGGGACGAACACCGGGGAGCTGTTTTTT. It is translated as CASSILVGTNTGELFF.

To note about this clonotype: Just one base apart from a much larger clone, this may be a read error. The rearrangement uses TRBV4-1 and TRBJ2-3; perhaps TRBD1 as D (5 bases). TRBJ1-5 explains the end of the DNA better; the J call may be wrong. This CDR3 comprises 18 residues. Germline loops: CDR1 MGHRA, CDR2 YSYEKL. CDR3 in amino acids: CASSQLAGGELRTDTQHF. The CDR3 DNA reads TGCGCCAGCAGCCAACTAGCGGGGGGAGAGCTCCGCACAGATACGCAGCATTTT.

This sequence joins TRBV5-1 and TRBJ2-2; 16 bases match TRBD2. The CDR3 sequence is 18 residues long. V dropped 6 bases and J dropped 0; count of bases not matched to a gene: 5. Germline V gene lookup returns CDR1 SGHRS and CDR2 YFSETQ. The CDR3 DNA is TGCGCCAGCACTCCGGGACTAGCGGGAGGGACGAACACCGGGGAGCTGTTTTTT. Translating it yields CASTPGLAGGTNTGELFF.

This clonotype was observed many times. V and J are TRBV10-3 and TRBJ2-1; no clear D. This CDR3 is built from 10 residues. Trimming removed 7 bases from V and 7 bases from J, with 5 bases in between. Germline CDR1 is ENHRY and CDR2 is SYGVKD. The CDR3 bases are TGTGCCATCATACGGAATGAGCAGTTCTTC. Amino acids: CAIIRNEQFF.

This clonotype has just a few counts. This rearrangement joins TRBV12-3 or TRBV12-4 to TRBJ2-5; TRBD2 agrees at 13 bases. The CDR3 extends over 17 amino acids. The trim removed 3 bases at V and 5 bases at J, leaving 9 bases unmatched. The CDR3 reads CASSFATSGRRKETQYF. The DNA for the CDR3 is TGTGCCAGCAGTTTTGCGACTAGCGGGAGGCGAAAGGAGACCCAGTACTTC.